These 20 T cell receptor beta chains share one sample of origin, sequenced in a study of T cells in Graves' hyperthyroidism and ophthalmopathy. RNA transcripts served as the template for amplifying TCR beta CDR3 regions. TCR CDR3 regions were first amplified by RT-PCR with HTBI primers. Each CDR3 protein is one row after TCRdb ran MiXCR on the multiplex PCR reads. The sample shows about 380,000 distinct CDR3 sequences, around 20% of them seen only once. Material: blood. The receptors were gathered from a man between 18 and 29 years old with Graves' ophthalmopathy.

This clonotype was observed a single time. The chain links TRBV20-1 to TRBJ1-5, with D hard to call. The CDR3 contains 14 residues. The germline CDR1 and CDR2 sequences are DFQATT and SNEGSKA (reference sequence). V lost 6 bases and J 3 bases, leaving 15 bases between the germline ends. CDR3 protein: CSAPKVADNQPQHF. The CDR3 region has the DNA TGCAGTGCCCCAAAGGTTGCGGACAATCAGCCCCAGCATTTT.

This clonotype was detected many times. V gene TRBV27 combines with J gene TRBJ2-5; 10 bases line up with TRBD1. Germline trimming cut 2 bases from V and 4 bases from J; bases unmatched to any gene: 4. The CDR3 has 15 amino acids. Looked up from germline, CDR1 is MNHEY and CDR2 is SMNVEV (reference sequence). CDR3 amino acids: CASSLLGQGSETQYF. CDR3 bases: TGTGCCAGCAGTTTACTGGGACAGGGGTCAGAGACCCAGTACTTC.

This clonotype showed up just a few times. The chain has TRBV12-3 or TRBV12-4 and TRBJ2-1; D gene uncertain. With 2 bases removed from V and 7 bases from J, the gap between germline ends came to 6 bases. The CDR3 contains 12 residues. The CDR3: CASSLRINEQFF. As DNA, the CDR3 is TGTGCCAGCAGTTTAAGAATAAATGAGCAGTTCTTC.

This clonotype appeared many times. The chain employs TRBV5-1 and TRBJ2-1, with 9 bases matching TRBD2. Germline V gene lookup returns CDR1 SGHRS and CDR2 YFSETQ. This CDR3 is built from 16 residues. The trim removed 3 bases at V and 5 bases at J, leaving 9 bases unmatched. CDR3 in amino acids: CASSWGRSGGNNEQFF. The CDR3 DNA is TGCGCCAGCAGCTGGGGTAGGAGCGGGGGGAACAATGAGCAGTTCTTC.

The table lists this clonotype with many counts. The chain couples TRBV12-3 or TRBV12-4 to TRBJ1-1; D gene ambiguous. The CDR3 extends over 12 amino acids. Deletions cut 3 bases from V and 8 bases from J, with 10 bases between. The CDR3 DNA is TGTGCCAGCAGTTTCAGAGGTTGGGAAGCTTTCTTT. This sequence encodes CASSFRGWEAFF.

This clonotype was counted only a few times. The rearrangement links TRBV7-8 to TRBJ2-7, with 10 bases that match TRBD1. This CDR3 region has 15 residues. Trimming at V came to 1 base and at J to 3 bases, leaving 3 bases not matched to a gene. The V gene's germline CDR1 is SGHVS and CDR2 FQNEAQ. The DNA of the CDR3 is TGTGCCAGCAGCTTAGGGACAGGGGGATTCTACGAGCAGTACTTC. Translated: CASSLGTGGFYEQYF.

In this sample, this clonotype turned up a few times. This chain joins TRBV25-1 and TRBJ2-3; the D is unclear. The germline gives CDR1 MGHDK, CDR2 SYGVNS. V was trimmed by 1 base and J by 3 bases, leaving 11 bases between them. The length of the CDR3 is 15 residues. CDR3 in amino acids: CASSESLLSTDTQYF. The CDR3 nucleotides are TGTGCCAGCAGTGAATCGCTACTATCAACAGATACGCAGTATTTT.

This clonotype was recorded a few times. The V gene is TRBV4-1, the J gene TRBJ2-3; TRBD1 matches at 7 bases. There are 16 residues in the CDR3. Germline V CDR1 and CDR2: MGHRA, YSYEKL. Losses at the gene ends were 3 bases for V and 2 bases for J; bases not matched to a gene: 8. The CDR3 protein is CASSHEGGRATDTQYF. The CDR3 DNA follows: TGCGCCAGCAGCCATGAAGGGGGCAGGGCCACAGATACGCAGTATTTT.

This clonotype occurred many times. This chain links TRBV11-2 with TRBJ1-1; D ambiguous. This CDR3 contains 12 residues. V was pared by 1 base and J by 9 bases, with 9 bases between. Germline V lookup: CDR1 SGHAT, CDR2 FQNNGV. The CDR3 region has the DNA TGTGCCAGCAGCTTAGTAACAAAAAAAGCTTTCTTT. Protein: CASSLVTKKAFF.

V is TRBV6-1 and J is TRBJ2-1; D not resolved. The V and J ends lost 0 bases and 9 bases respectively, with 9 bases between them. From germline, CDR1 is MNHNS and CDR2 SASEGT. This CDR3 has 13 amino acids. CDR3 in DNA: TGTGCCAGCAGTGAAGCGGACGGGCGTGAGCAGTTCTTC. This gives the protein CASSEADGREQFF.

There are many counts of this clonotype. This chain uses TRBV27 with TRBJ2-7, with 7 bases that match TRBD1. This CDR3 comprises 17 residues. Germline trimming cut 2 bases from V and 1 base from J; bases unmatched to any gene: 11. Germline CDR1 MNHEY, CDR2 SMNVEV (reference sequence). CDR3 nucleotides: TGTGCCAGCAGTTTAATTCCTATCGGGACAGCTTCCTACGAGCAGTACTTC. The encoded protein is CASSLIPIGTASYEQYF.

Ten or more counts support this clonotype. The genes are TRBV20-1 and TRBJ2-3; 7 nucleotides align to TRBD1. The junction had 8 bases not matched to a gene; V was cut back by 6 bases and J by 2 bases. The CDR3 has 14 amino acids. Germline CDR1 and CDR2: DFQATT and SNEGSKA (reference sequence). CDR3 sequence (DNA): TGCAGTGCCACTTCTAGGGGGCTCACAGATACGCAGTATTTT. Translation gives CSATSRGLTDTQYF.

This clonotype was counted at least ten times. V gene TRBV2 combines with J gene TRBJ1-5; the D gene is possibly TRBD1 (6 bases). Germline V gene lookup returns CDR1 SNHLY and CDR2 FYNNEI. The CDR3 runs 15 residues. With 6 bases removed from V and 0 bases from J, the gap between germline ends came to 12 bases. CDR3 coding DNA: TGTGCCAGCAGGGGGGCGGGGATTAGCAATCAGCCCCAGCATTTT. It specifies CASRGAGISNQPQHF. Combining the CDR3 with reference TRBV2 and TRBJ1-5 gives the whole variable domain EPEVTQTPSHQVTQMGQEVILRCVPISNHLYFYWYRQILGQKVEFLVSFYNNEISEKSEIFDDQFSVERPDGSNFTLKIRSTKLEDSAMYFCASRGAGISNQPQHFGDGTRLSIL.

A note on this clonotype: Relative to the germline gene, one junction end is altered; a read error may explain this. The V call is TRBV7-3, the J call TRBJ1-6, with D possibly matching TRBD1 (5 bases). The CDR3 spans 15 residues. Germline V gene sequence: CDR1 SGHTA, CDR2 FQGTGA. The CDR3 loop reads CVSSSDGGGNSPLHF. The CDR3, as DNA: TGTGTCAGCAGCTCAGACGGGGGGGGAAATTCACCCCTCCACTTT.

CDR3: CSVGRGAGETQYF. CDR3 bases: TGCAGCGTTGGTAGGGGGGCGGGGGAGACCCAGTACTTC. The chain has TRBV29-1 and TRBJ2-5, with D perhaps matching TRBD1 or TRBD2 (6 bases each). Looked up from germline, CDR1 is SQVTM and CDR2 is ANQGSEA. The CDR3 runs 13 residues. V was cut by 4 bases and J by 5 bases, with 14 bases left in between.

This clonotype was observed many times. The V and J genes are TRBV5-1 and TRBJ1-1, with 7 bases identical to TRBD1. Germline trimming cut 1 base from V and 4 bases from J; bases unmatched to any gene: 1. Germline V gives CDR1 SGHRS, CDR2 YFSETQ. The CDR3 is 13 amino acids. In DNA form, the CDR3 reads TGCGCCAGCAGCTTGCCAGGGGGCACTGAAGCTTTCTTT. Translated, it gives CASSLPGGTEAFF.

This clonotype was recorded at least ten times. V gene TRBV6-1 combines with J gene TRBJ1-1, with 8 bases matching TRBD1. The CDR3 loop spans 14 amino acids. The junction had 10 bases not matched to a gene; V was cut back by 6 bases and J by 7 bases. Germline V gene lookup returns CDR1 MNHNS and CDR2 SASEGT. In DNA form, the CDR3 reads TGTGCCAGCAGCCGTAACCCAGGGGGCCATGAAGCTTTCTTT. Protein sequence: CASSRNPGGHEAFF.

This clonotype was recorded at least ten times. The chain has TRBV7-6 and TRBJ1-1; the D is unclear. The germline CDR1 and CDR2 sequences are SGHVS and FNYEAQ. The CDR3 spans 13 residues. Trimming shortened V by 5 bases and J by 5 bases, and 12 bases separated the two germline ends. The CDR3 bases are TGTGCCAGCAGCCAATCGGCGCAAACTGAAGCTTTCTTT. Translated: CASSQSAQTEAFF. Full variable domain (remainder filled in from reference TRBV7-6 and TRBJ1-1): GAGVSQSPRYKVTKRGQDVALRCDPISGHVSLYWYRQALGQGPEFLTYFNYEAQQDKSGLPNDRFSAERPEGSISTLTIQRTEQRDSAMYRCASSQSAQTEAFFGQGTRLTVV.

V usage is TRBV19 and J usage is TRBJ2-3; TRBD1 matches 9 bases. The CDR3 has 15 residues. Losses at the gene ends were 3 bases for V and 2 bases for J; bases not matched to a gene: 3. Per germline, CDR1 LNHDA and CDR2 SQIVND (reference sequence). The DNA of the CDR3 is TGTGCCAGTAGTATCGGACAGGGGACCACAGATACGCAGTATTTT. This gives the protein CASSIGQGTTDTQYF. The variable domain in full, with the rest retrieved from reference TRBV19 and TRBJ2-3, is DGGITQSPKYLFRKEGQNVTLSCEQNLNHDAMYWYRQDPGQGLRLIYYSQIVNDFQKGDIAEGYSVSREKKESFPLTVTSAQKNPTAFYLCASSIGQGTTDTQYFGPGTRLTVL.

V is TRBV11-2 and J is TRBJ1-4, with 8 positions matching TRBD1. With V trimmed by 5 bases and J by 5 bases, 7 bases remained unmatched. The CDR3 covers 15 residues. CDR1 is SGHAT and CDR2 is FQNNGV in the germline V gene. CDR3 DNA: TGTGCCAGCAGCCGTACAGGGGGGGAGAATGAAAAACTGTTTTTT. Protein: CASSRTGGENEKLFF.